The 9 T cell receptor beta chains reported below all come from one sample, sequenced in a study of blood T cell repertoires in COVID-19. Produced via immunoSEQ multiplex PCR; TCRdb's table is partial and in-frame only. The sample carries roughly 290,000 clones, over 75% recorded once. The sequenced material came from peripheral blood. All receptors come from a human donor with COVID-19, enrolled during active disease. The donor label of this sample is uncertain.

This clone was seen a single time. The rearrangement joins TRBV7-3 to TRBJ2-1; TRBD2 agrees at 8 bases. V dropped 5 bases and J dropped 5; count of bases not matched to a gene: 8. The CDR3 runs to 15 residues. The germline V gene has CDR1 SGHTA and CDR2 FQGTGA. The CDR3 sequence: CASSPASGRHNEQFF. CDR3 nucleotides: TGTGCCAGCAGCCCGGCTAGCGGGCGCCACAATGAGCAGTTCTTC.

V is TRBV28 and J is TRBJ1-2; no definite D call. This CDR3 region has 13 residues. From germline, CDR1 is MDHEN and CDR2 SYDVKM. The V gene lost 7 bases and the J gene lost 7 bases, with 16 bases spanning the gap. In DNA, the CDR3 is TGTGCCAGCACCTTCACCAGGTTTGCTGGCTACACCTTC. The encoded protein is CASTFTRFAGYTF.

The chain employs TRBV3-1 (or the pseudogene TRBV3-2) and TRBJ2-5; TRBD2 aligns across 7 bases. Germline V gene data show CDR1 as LGHDT and CDR2 as YNNKEL (reference sequence). J lost 5 bases, V lost 1 base, and 7 bases had no gene match. The CDR3 spans 15 residues. DNA of the CDR3: TGTGCCAGCAGCCAAGTAAGGACTAGTAGGGAGACCCAGTACTTC. It translates to CASSQVRTSRETQYF.

The gene calls are TRBV5-1 and TRBJ2-2; 10 nucleotides align to TRBD1. From germline, CDR1 is SGHRS and CDR2 YFSETQ. The V segment lost 2 bases and the J segment 5 bases; nucleotides outside the gene matches: 6. CDR3 length: 16 amino acids. CDR3 in DNA: TGCGCCAGCAGCTTCCCGGGACAGGGGAGTACCGGGGAGCTGTTTTTT. Protein sequence: CASSFPGQGSTGELFF.

The V gene is TRBV20-1, the J gene TRBJ2-3; D is perhaps TRBD2 (5 bases). The CDR3 is 13 amino acids. Trimming shortened V by 3 bases and J by 11 bases, and 18 bases separated the two germline ends. Germline assignment: CDR1 DFQATT and CDR2 SNEGSKA (reference sequence). The CDR3 reads CSASPRTVPGQYF. DNA of the CDR3: TGCAGTGCTAGTCCACGGACTGTCCCGGGGCAGTATTTT.

The chain has TRBV30 and TRBJ1-2, with 9 bases aligning to TRBD1. With V trimmed by 3 bases and J by 6 bases, 8 bases remained unmatched. Germline V CDR1 and CDR2: GTSNPN, SVGIG (reference sequence). The CDR3 is 14 amino acids. The CDR3 region has the DNA TGTGCCTGGAGCCCGGGACAGGGAATCCATGGCTACACCTTC. It translates to CAWSPGQGIHGYTF.

J is TRBJ1-3 and V is TRBV7-6, with a tentative D call TRBD1 (6 bases). The CDR3 consists of 15 residues. CDR1 and CDR2 (germline): SGHVS, FNYEAQ. V lost 4 bases and J lost 2, with 12 bases in between. DNA for the CDR3: TGTGCCAGCAGCTCTCGCAGGGGTACTGGAAACACCATATATTTT. This sequence encodes CASSSRRGTGNTIYF. The full variable domain, completed using reference TRBV7-6 and TRBJ1-3, is GAGVSQSPRYKVTKRGQDVALRCDPISGHVSLYWYRQALGQGPEFLTYFNYEAQQDKSGLPNDRFSAERPEGSISTLTIQRTEQRDSAMYRCASSSRRGTGNTIYFGEGSWLTVV.

The chain carries TRBV5-1 and TRBJ2-7, with 8 bases that match TRBD1. The V segment lost 1 base and the J segment 3 bases; nucleotides outside the gene matches: 3. This CDR3 spans 14 amino acids. Germline lookup yields CDR1 SGHRS and CDR2 YFSETQ. The CDR3 sequence is CASSLTGGNYEQYF. As DNA, the CDR3 is TGCGCCAGCAGCTTGACAGGGGGAAACTACGAGCAGTACTTC.

The chain uses TRBV7-2 and TRBJ1-4, with D possibly TRBD1 on 5 matching bases. Looked up from germline, CDR1 is SGHTA and CDR2 is FQGNSA. Trimming pared 3 bases from V and 8 bases from J, leaving 13 bases between. This CDR3 spans 14 amino acids. The CDR3 here is CASSFAVPGEKLFF. The CDR3 DNA reads TGTGCCAGCAGCTTCGCAGTGCCAGGGGAAAAACTGTTTTTT.